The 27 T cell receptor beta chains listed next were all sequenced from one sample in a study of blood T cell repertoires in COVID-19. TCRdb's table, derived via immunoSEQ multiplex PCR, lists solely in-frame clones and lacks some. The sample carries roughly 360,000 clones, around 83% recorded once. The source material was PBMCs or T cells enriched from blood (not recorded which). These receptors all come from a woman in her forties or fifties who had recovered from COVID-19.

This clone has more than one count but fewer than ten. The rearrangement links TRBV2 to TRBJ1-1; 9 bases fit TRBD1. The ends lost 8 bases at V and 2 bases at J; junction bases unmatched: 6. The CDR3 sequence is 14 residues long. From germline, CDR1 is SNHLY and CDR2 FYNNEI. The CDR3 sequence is CASGVDRGNTEAFF. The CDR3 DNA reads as TGTGCCAGCGGGGTGGACAGGGGCAACACTGAAGCTTTCTTT.

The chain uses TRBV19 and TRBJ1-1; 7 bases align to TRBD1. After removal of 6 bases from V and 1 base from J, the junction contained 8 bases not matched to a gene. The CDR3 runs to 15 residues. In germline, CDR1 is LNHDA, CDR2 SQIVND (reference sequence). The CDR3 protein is CASRTVTGPNTEAFF. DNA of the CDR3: TGTGCCAGTAGGACGGTGACAGGGCCGAACACTGAAGCTTTCTTT.

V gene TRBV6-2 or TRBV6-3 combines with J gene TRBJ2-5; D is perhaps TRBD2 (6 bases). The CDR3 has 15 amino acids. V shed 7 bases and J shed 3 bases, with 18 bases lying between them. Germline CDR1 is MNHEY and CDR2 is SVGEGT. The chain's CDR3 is CASTPRGGVKETQYF. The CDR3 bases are TGTGCCAGCACCCCGCGGGGCGGGGTTAAAGAGACCCAGTACTTC.

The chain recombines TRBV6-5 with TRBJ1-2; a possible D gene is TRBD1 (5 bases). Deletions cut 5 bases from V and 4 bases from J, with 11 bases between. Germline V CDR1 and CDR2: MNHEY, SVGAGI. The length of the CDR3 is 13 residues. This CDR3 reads CASSPRASYGYTF. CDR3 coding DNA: TGTGCCAGCAGTCCCAGGGCTTCCTATGGCTACACCTTC.

The CDR3 nucleotides are TGTGCCAGCAGTTACTCGGGCAGAGTCTCCTATGGCTACACCTTC. Protein sequence: CASSYSGRVSYGYTF. The chain joins TRBV6-5 to TRBJ1-2, with D uncertain. The germline V gene has CDR1 MNHEY and CDR2 SVGAGI. V was trimmed by 0 bases and J by 4 bases, leaving 12 bases between them. The CDR3 is 15 residues long.

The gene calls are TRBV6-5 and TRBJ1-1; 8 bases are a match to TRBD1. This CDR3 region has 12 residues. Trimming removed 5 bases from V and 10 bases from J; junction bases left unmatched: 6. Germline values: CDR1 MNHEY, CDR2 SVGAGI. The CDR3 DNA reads TGTGCCAGCAGTCCACAGGGGGGAAGAGCTTTCTTT. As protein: CASSPQGGRAFF.

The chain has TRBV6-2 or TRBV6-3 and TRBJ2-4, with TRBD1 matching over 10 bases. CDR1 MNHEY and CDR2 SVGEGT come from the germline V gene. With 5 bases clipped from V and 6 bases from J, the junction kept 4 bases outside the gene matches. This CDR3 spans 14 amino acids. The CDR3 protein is CASSTTGGRNIQYF. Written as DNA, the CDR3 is TGTGCCAGCAGTACGACAGGGGGCAGAAACATTCAGTACTTC.

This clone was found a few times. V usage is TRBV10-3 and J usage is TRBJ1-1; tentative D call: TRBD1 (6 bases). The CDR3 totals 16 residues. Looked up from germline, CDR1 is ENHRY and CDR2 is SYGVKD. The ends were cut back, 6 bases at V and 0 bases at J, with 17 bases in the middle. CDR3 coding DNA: TGTGCCATCAGCGCTAAACAGGGAAACATGAACACTGAAGCTTTCTTT. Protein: CAISAKQGNMNTEAFF.

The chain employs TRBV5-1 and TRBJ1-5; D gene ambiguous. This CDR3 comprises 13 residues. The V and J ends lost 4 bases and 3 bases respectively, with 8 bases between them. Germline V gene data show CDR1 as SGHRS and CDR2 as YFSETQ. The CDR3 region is CASSVAPNQPQHF. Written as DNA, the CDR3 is TGCGCCAGCAGCGTAGCACCCAATCAGCCCCAGCATTTT.

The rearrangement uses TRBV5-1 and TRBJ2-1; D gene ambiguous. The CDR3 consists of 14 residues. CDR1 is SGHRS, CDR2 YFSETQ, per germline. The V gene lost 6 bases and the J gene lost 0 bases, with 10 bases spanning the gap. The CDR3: CASKSESSYNEQFF. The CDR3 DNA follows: TGCGCCAGCAAATCGGAGAGCTCCTACAATGAGCAGTTCTTC.

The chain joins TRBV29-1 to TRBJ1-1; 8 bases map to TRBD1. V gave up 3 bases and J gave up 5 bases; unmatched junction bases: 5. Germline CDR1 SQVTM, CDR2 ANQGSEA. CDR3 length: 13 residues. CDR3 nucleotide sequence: TGCAGCGTTGATTACAGGGGGGGGACTGAAGCTTTCTTT. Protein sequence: CSVDYRGGTEAFF.

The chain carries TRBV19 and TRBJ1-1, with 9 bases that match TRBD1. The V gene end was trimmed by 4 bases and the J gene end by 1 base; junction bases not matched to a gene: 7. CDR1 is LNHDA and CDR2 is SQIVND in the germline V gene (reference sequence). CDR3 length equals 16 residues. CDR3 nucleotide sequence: TGTGCCAGTAGTAAACGGGACAGGGCACCGAACACTGAAGCTTTCTTT. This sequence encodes CASSKRDRAPNTEAFF.

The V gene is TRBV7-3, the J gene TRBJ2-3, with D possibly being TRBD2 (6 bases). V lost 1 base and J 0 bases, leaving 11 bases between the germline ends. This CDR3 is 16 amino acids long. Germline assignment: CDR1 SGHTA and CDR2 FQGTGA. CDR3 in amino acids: CASSLISGTSTDTQYF. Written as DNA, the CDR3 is TGTGCCAGCAGCTTAATATCAGGGACTAGCACAGATACGCAGTATTTT. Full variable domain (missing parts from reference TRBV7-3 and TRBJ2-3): GAGVSQTPSNKVTEKGKYVELRCDPISGHTALYWYRQSLGQGPEFLIYFQGTGAADDSGLPNDRFFAVRPEGSVSTLKIQRTERGDSAVYLCASSLISGTSTDTQYFGPGTRLTVL.

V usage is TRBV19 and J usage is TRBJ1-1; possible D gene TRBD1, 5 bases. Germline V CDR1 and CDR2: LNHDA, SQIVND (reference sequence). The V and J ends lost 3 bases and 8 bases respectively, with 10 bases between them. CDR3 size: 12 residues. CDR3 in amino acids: CASSMQGLEAFF. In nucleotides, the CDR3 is TGTGCCAGTAGTATGCAGGGATTGGAAGCTTTCTTT. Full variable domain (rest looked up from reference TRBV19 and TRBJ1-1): DGGITQSPKYLFRKEGQNVTLSCEQNLNHDAMYWYRQDPGQGLRLIYYSQIVNDFQKGDIAEGYSVSREKKESFPLTVTSAQKNPTAFYLCASSMQGLEAFFGQGTRLTVV.

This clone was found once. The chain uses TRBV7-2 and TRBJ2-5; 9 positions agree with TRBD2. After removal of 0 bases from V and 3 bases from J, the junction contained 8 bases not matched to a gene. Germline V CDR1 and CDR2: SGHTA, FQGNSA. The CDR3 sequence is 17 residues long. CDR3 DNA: TGTGCCAGCAGCTTAGCCTGGGGGCGGGAGGGTGAAGAGACCCAGTACTTC. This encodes CASSLAWGREGEETQYF. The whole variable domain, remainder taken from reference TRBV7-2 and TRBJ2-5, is GAGVSQSPSNKVTEKGKDVELRCDPISGHTALYWYRQSLGQGLEFLIYFQGNSAPDKSGLPSDRFSAERTGGSVSTLTIQRTQQEDSAVYLCASSLAWGREGEETQYFGPGTRLLVL.

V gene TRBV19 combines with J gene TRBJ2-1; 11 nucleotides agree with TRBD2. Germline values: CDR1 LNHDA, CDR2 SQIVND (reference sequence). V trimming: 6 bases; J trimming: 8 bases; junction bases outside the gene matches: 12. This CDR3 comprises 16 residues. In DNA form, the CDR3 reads TGTGCCAGTAGCCCACTAGCGGGGGCGAGGGAGGATGAGCAGTTCTTC. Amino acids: CASSPLAGAREDEQFF.

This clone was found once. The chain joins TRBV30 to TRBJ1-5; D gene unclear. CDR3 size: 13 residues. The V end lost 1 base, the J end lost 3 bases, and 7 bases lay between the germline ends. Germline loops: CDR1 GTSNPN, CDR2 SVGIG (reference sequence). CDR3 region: CAWSEQLNQPQHF. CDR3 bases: TGTGCCTGGAGTGAACAGCTCAATCAGCCCCAGCATTTT.

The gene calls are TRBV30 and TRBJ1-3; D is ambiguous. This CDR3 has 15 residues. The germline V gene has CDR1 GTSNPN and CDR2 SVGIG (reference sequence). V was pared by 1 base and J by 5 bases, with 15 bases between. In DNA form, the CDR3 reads TGTGCCTGGAGTGGCGATCAGAACAGCCGAAACACCATATATTTT. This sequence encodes CAWSGDQNSRNTIYF.

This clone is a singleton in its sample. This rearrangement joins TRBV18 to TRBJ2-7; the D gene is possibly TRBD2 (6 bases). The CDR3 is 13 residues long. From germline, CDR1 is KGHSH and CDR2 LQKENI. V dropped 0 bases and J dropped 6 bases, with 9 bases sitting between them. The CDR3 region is CASSPPTSPEQYF. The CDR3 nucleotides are TGTGCCAGCTCACCACCGACTAGTCCCGAGCAGTACTTC.

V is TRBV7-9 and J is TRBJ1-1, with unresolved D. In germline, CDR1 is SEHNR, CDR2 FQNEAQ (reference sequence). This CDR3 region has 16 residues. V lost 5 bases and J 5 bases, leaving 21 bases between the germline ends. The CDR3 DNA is TGTGCCAGCAGCCCTGAGAGGGTCAGCGGGCTGACTGAAGCTTTCTTT. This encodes CASSPERVSGLTEAFF. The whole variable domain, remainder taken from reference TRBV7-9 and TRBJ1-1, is DTGVSQNPRHKITKRGQNVTFRCDPISEHNRLYWYRQTLGQGPEFLTYFQNEAQLEKSRLLSDRFSAERPKGSFSTLEIQRTEQGDSAMYLCASSPERVSGLTEAFFGQGTRLTVV.

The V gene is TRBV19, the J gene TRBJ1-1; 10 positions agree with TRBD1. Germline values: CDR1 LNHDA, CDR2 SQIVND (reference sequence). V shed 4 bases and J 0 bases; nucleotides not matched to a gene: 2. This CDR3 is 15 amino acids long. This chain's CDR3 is CASSKGQGLNTEAFF. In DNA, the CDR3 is TGTGCCAGTAGTAAGGGACAGGGGCTGAACACTGAAGCTTTCTTT. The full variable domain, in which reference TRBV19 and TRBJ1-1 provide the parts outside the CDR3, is DGGITQSPKYLFRKEGQNVTLSCEQNLNHDAMYWYRQDPGQGLRLIYYSQIVNDFQKGDIAEGYSVSREKKESFPLTVTSAQKNPTAFYLCASSKGQGLNTEAFFGQGTRLTVV.

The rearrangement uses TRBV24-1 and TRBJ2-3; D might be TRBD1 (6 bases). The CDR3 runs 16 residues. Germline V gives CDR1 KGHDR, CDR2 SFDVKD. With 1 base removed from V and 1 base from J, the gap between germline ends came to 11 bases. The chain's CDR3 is CATSDLSGDGTDTQYF. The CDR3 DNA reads TGTGCCACCAGTGATTTATCAGGGGACGGCACAGATACGCAGTATTTT.

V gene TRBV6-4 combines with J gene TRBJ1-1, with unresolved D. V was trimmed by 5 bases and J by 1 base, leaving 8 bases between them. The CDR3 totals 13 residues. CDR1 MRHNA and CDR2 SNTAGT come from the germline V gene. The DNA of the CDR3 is TGTGCCAGCAGTATGACTCCGAACACTGAAGCTTTCTTT. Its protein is CASSMTPNTEAFF.

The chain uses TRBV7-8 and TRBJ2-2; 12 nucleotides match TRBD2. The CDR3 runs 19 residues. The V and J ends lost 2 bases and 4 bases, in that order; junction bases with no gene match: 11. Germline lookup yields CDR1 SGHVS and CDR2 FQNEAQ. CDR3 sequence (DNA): TGTGCCAGCAGCTTAATTCGGCTAGCGGGAGGGCGTAGCACCGGGGAGCTGTTTTTT. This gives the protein CASSLIRLAGGRSTGELFF.

The CDR3 nucleotides read TGTGCCAGCAGCCAAACCGCAGGGGCCCCCATCTATGGCTACACCTTC. It codes for CASSQTAGAPIYGYTF. V usage is TRBV7-2 and J usage is TRBJ1-2; D perhaps matches TRBD1 (6 bases). Germline V CDR1 and CDR2: SGHTA, FQGNSA. The CDR3 sequence is 16 residues long. Trimming cost V 5 bases and J 4 bases, with 20 bases left between them. Drawing the rest from reference TRBV7-2 and TRBJ1-2, the complete variable domain is GAGVSQSPSNKVTEKGKDVELRCDPISGHTALYWYRQSLGQGLEFLIYFQGNSAPDKSGLPSDRFSAERTGGSVSTLTIQRTQQEDSAVYLCASSQTAGAPIYGYTFGSGTRLTVV.

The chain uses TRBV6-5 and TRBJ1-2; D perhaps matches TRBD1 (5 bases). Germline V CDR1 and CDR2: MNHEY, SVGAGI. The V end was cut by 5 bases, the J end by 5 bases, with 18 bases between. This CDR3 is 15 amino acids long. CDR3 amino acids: CASSNHAGVSYGYTF. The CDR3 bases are TGTGCCAGCAGTAACCACGCGGGGGTTAGTTATGGCTACACCTTC.

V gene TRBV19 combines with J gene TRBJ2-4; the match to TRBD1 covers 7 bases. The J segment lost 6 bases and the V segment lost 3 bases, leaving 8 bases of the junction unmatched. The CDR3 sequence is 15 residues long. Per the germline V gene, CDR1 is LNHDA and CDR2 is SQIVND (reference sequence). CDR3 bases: TGTGCCAGTAGTATCACTGTGACAGGGTCAAACATTCAGTACTTC. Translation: CASSITVTGSNIQYF.